The 22 T cell receptor beta chains below come from one sample, sequenced in a study of Graves' ophthalmopathy and Graves' hyperthyroidism. Investigators amplified TCR beta CDR3 regions from RNA transcripts. Scientists carried out first-round RT-PCR using HTBI primers and then a second-round multiplex PCR. One entry per CDR3 protein results from TCRdb running MiXCR on the multiplex PCR reads. Of hundreds of thousands of distinct CDR3 sequences in the sample, 22% were seen once. Sequencing was done on a sample of peripheral blood. The receptor source for this set is a woman aged 18-30 years with stable Graves' hyperthyroidism. Some clones in this sample may be carry-over from other donors' samples.

The sample holds many counts of this clonotype. The rearrangement links TRBV19 to TRBJ1-2, with D perhaps matching TRBD1 (5 bases). CDR1 and CDR2 from the germline V gene are LNHDA and SQIVND (reference sequence). This CDR3 spans 15 amino acids. V was shortened by 6 bases and J by 2 bases, with 16 bases between the two germline ends. The CDR3, as DNA: TGTGCCAGTAGGAACGTAGCGGCAGGGAACTATGGCTACACCTTC. Translating it yields CASRNVAAGNYGYTF. Full variable domain (remainder filled in from reference TRBV19 and TRBJ1-2): DGGITQSPKYLFRKEGQNVTLSCEQNLNHDAMYWYRQDPGQGLRLIYYSQIVNDFQKGDIAEGYSVSREKKESFPLTVTSAQKNPTAFYLCASRNVAAGNYGYTFGSGTRLTVV.

This clonotype appeared many times. J is TRBJ2-7 and V is TRBV9, with D possibly TRBD2 on 6 matching bases. Germline CDR1 SGDLS, CDR2 YYNGEE. CDR3 length equals 14 residues. Trimming shortened V by 2 bases and J by 3 bases, and 12 bases separated the two germline ends. DNA of the CDR3: TGTGCCAGCAGCGTTGACATGGGGGGCTACGAGCAGTACTTC. This gives the protein CASSVDMGGYEQYF. The full variable domain, completed using reference TRBV9 and TRBJ2-7, is DSGVTQTPKHLITATGQRVTLRCSPRSGDLSVYWYQQSLDQGLQFLIQYYNGEERAKGNILERFSAQQFPDLHSELNLSSLELGDSALYFCASSVDMGGYEQYFGPGTRLTVT.

This clonotype was seen repeatedly, ten times or more. The gene calls are TRBV6-5 and TRBJ1-1; D call uncertain. Trimming took off 2 bases at V and 8 bases at J, with 6 bases between the two ends. CDR3 length: 11 amino acids. From germline, CDR1 is MNHEY and CDR2 SVGAGI. In DNA form, the CDR3 reads TGTGCCAGCAGTTACGGGGTGGAAGCTTTCTTT. It encodes CASSYGVEAFF.

This clonotype was observed many times. The chain employs TRBV12-3 or TRBV12-4 and TRBJ1-6; D perhaps matches TRBD1 (6 bases). The CDR3 extends over 17 amino acids. V lost 1 base to trimming and J lost 8 bases, with 18 bases between them. The CDR3 nucleotides are TGTGCCAGCAGTTTAGGGGCAGGGGAGGGAGACGATTCACCCCTCCACTTT. This translates into CASSLGAGEGDDSPLHF.

This clonotype was counted at least ten times. The chain carries TRBV7-9 and TRBJ2-7; 9 positions match TRBD1. Germline CDR1 and CDR2: SEHNR and FQNEAQ (reference sequence). The CDR3 spans 15 residues. Losses at the gene ends were 5 bases for V and 1 base for J; bases not matched to a gene: 6. This CDR3 reads CASSAGTGPSYEQYF. In DNA form, the CDR3 reads TGTGCCAGCAGCGCCGGGACAGGGCCTTCCTACGAGCAGTACTTC. Full variable domain (rest looked up from reference TRBV7-9 and TRBJ2-7): DTGVSQNPRHKITKRGQNVTFRCDPISEHNRLYWYRQTLGQGPEFLTYFQNEAQLEKSRLLSDRFSAERPKGSFSTLEIQRTEQGDSAMYLCASSAGTGPSYEQYFGPGTRLTVT.

This clonotype was seen more than once but under ten times. The chain recombines TRBV9 with TRBJ2-4; D remains ambiguous. The V end lost 3 bases, the J end lost 16 bases, and 14 bases lay between the germline ends. This CDR3 region has 11 residues. Germline values: CDR1 SGDLS, CDR2 YYNGEE. CDR3 residues: CASSASGELYF. The CDR3 DNA is TGTGCCAGCAGCGCCTCGGGTGAGCTCTACTTC. The variable domain in full, with the rest retrieved from reference TRBV9 and TRBJ2-4, is DSGVTQTPKHLITATGQRVTLRCSPRSGDLSVYWYQQSLDQGLQFLIQYYNGEERAKGNILERFSAQQFPDLHSELNLSSLELGDSALYFCASSASGELYFGAGTRLSVL.

This clonotype has only a few counts. The chain has TRBV5-1 and TRBJ2-7; no clear D. Per germline, CDR1 SGHRS and CDR2 YFSETQ. This CDR3 is 13 amino acids long. V dropped 0 bases and J dropped 5 bases, with 9 bases sitting between them. The CDR3 sequence: CASSLEGNDEQYF. Here the CDR3 DNA reads TGCGCCAGCAGCTTGGAGGGTAACGACGAGCAGTACTTC.

At least ten counts were recorded for this clonotype. The rearrangement joins TRBV12-3 or TRBV12-4 to TRBJ2-5; D possibly corresponds to TRBD2 (5 bases). The CDR3 runs to 14 residues. Trimming cost V 5 bases and J 2 bases, with 12 bases left between them. CDR3 sequence reads: CASSIPGKQETQYF. DNA of the CDR3: TGTGCCAGCAGTATCCCCGGGAAACAAGAGACCCAGTACTTC.

This clonotype appeared a few times. The rearrangement links TRBV3-1 to TRBJ1-3, with D maybe TRBD1 (5 bases). Trimming removed 4 bases from V and 4 bases from J, with 17 bases in between. This CDR3 has 16 residues. CDR1 is LGHDT, CDR2 YNNKEL, per germline (reference sequence). The CDR3 DNA is TGTGCCAGCAGCCTAACCGGGACCTCAGAGGGAAACACCATATATTTT. Its translation: CASSLTGTSEGNTIYF. Looking up the rest from reference TRBV3-1 and TRBJ1-3 gives the full variable domain: DTAVSQTPKYLVTQMGNDKSIKCEQNLGHDTMYWYKQDSKKFLKIMFSYNNKELIINETVPNRFSPKSPDKAHLNLHINSLELGDSAVYFCASSLTGTSEGNTIYFGEGSWLTVV.

This clonotype was found many times. This sequence joins TRBV2 and TRBJ2-7; D call uncertain. Trimming shortened V by 7 bases and J by 3 bases, and 7 bases separated the two germline ends. The CDR3 sequence is 11 residues long. Germline V gene data show CDR1 as SNHLY and CDR2 as FYNNEI. The CDR3 coding sequence is TGTGCCAGCACCTATGTCTACGAGCAGTACTTC. Translation: CASTYVYEQYF.

This clonotype was seen more than once but under ten times. The chain is built from TRBV7-6 and TRBJ1-1, with 11 bases aligning to TRBD1. The CDR3 contains 19 residues. V trimming: 2 bases; J trimming: 2 bases; junction bases outside the gene matches: 13. Germline loops: CDR1 SGHVS, CDR2 FNYEAQ. The CDR3 protein is CASSLLPPDRGRANTEAFF. In DNA, the CDR3 is TGTGCCAGCAGCTTACTACCCCCGGACAGGGGGCGCGCAAACACTGAAGCTTTCTTT.

The chain carries TRBV12-3 or TRBV12-4 and TRBJ2-7; possibly TRBD1 or TRBD2 for D (5 bases each). The CDR3 has 13 residues. Deletions cut 3 bases from V and 6 bases from J, with 12 bases between. In DNA form, the CDR3 reads TGTGCCAGCAGTTTCGGGGACGGTCGCGAGCAGTACTTC. This encodes CASSFGDGREQYF.

This clonotype was recorded at least ten times. The chain couples TRBV5-1 to TRBJ1-1; D perhaps matches TRBD1 (6 bases). Germline lookup yields CDR1 SGHRS and CDR2 YFSETQ. V lost 4 bases and J 3 bases, leaving 10 bases between the germline ends. The CDR3 has 13 amino acids. Written as DNA, the CDR3 is TGCGCCAGCAGCACAGGGACTTACACTGAAGCTTTCTTT. As protein: CASSTGTYTEAFF.

The rearrangement joins TRBV27 to TRBJ2-7; TRBD1 agrees at 8 bases. The CDR3 length is 15 residues. The V and J ends lost 0 bases and 6 bases, in that order; junction bases with no gene match: 7. CDR1 and CDR2 from the germline V gene are MNHEY and SMNVEV (reference sequence). As DNA, the CDR3 is TGTGCCAGCAGTTTATCAGGGCAGGGGGCGGGCGAGCAGTACTTC. Amino acid sequence: CASSLSGQGAGEQYF.

The chain joins TRBV7-2 to TRBJ1-2; D is unresolved. The V gene's germline CDR1 is SGHTA and CDR2 FQGNSA. V was pared by 0 bases and J by 7 bases, with 9 bases between. This CDR3 region has 13 residues. The CDR3 DNA follows: TGTGCCAGCAGCTTAGCGGTGGAAAGTGGCTACACCTTC. Translating gives CASSLAVESGYTF.

This clonotype has just a few counts. The chain has TRBV5-5 and TRBJ1-2; D gene ambiguous. V was cut by 3 bases and J by 8 bases, with 14 bases left in between. The germline V gene encodes CDR1 SGHKS and CDR2 YYEKEE (reference sequence). The CDR3 spans 13 residues. CDR3 residues: CASSSIDQRGYTF. The CDR3 DNA is TGTGCCAGCAGCTCCATTGACCAGCGGGGCTACACCTTC. The whole variable domain, filled in from reference TRBV5-5 and TRBJ1-2, reads DAGVTQSPTHLIKTRGQQVTLRCSPISGHKSVSWYQQVLGQGPQFIFQYYEKEERGRGNFPDRFSARQFPNYSSELNVNALLLGDSALYLCASSSIDQRGYTFGSGTRLTVV.

The chain links TRBV30 to TRBJ2-2; D gene uncertain. From germline, CDR1 is GTSNPN and CDR2 SVGIG (reference sequence). The CDR3 extends over 12 amino acids. V lost 2 bases to trimming and J lost 7 bases, with 8 bases between them. CDR3 amino acids: CAWSFGRGELFF. CDR3 coding DNA: TGTGCCTGGAGTTTTGGTCGCGGGGAGCTGTTTTTT.

This clonotype was seen at least ten times. This chain uses TRBV12-3 or TRBV12-4 with TRBJ2-7, with 11 positions matching TRBD2. The CDR3 length is 15 residues. V was pared by 5 bases and J by 4 bases, with 7 bases of the junction left unmatched. CDR3 DNA sequence: TGTGCCAGCAGTCCGGGGACTAGCGGACCGTACGAGCAGTACTTC. It codes for CASSPGTSGPYEQYF.

This clonotype was picked up many times. V gene TRBV6-5 combines with J gene TRBJ2-5; 7 positions match TRBD1. Germline CDR1 reads MNHEY; CDR2 reads SVGAGI. V shed 6 bases and J 5 bases; nucleotides not matched to a gene: 6. This CDR3 region has 13 residues. CDR3 sequence: CASRRDSRETQYF. For the CDR3, the DNA is TGTGCCAGCAGAAGGGACAGCAGGGAGACCCAGTACTTC.

At least ten counts were recorded for this clonotype. V is TRBV20-1 and J is TRBJ2-7; D possibly corresponds to TRBD1 (6 bases). CDR1 is DFQATT, CDR2 SNEGSKA, per germline (reference sequence). The length of the CDR3 is 13 residues. The V end was cut by 3 bases, the J end by 0 bases, with 9 bases between. The CDR3 is CSASGDNSYEQYF. The DNA of the CDR3 is TGCAGTGCTAGCGGGGACAACTCCTACGAGCAGTACTTC.

This rearrangement joins TRBV28 to TRBJ2-7, with a possible D match to TRBD1 (5 bases). The CDR3 consists of 14 residues. Germline V gene data show CDR1 as MDHEN and CDR2 as SYDVKM. Trimming pared 9 bases from V and 0 bases from J, leaving 15 bases between. This CDR3 is CASRRGDPSYEQYF. CDR3 DNA sequence: TGTGCCAGTCGAAGGGGCGACCCCTCCTACGAGCAGTACTTC.

The chain links TRBV5-1 to TRBJ2-2; TRBD2 matches at 8 bases. This CDR3 has 17 amino acids. The V gene end was trimmed by 5 bases and the J gene end by 3 bases; junction bases not matched to a gene: 12. Germline V CDR1 and CDR2: SGHRS, YFSETQ. DNA of the CDR3: TGCGCCAGCAGTCCGGGTCTAAGCGGGGGACACACCGGGGAGCTGTTTTTT. As protein: CASSPGLSGGHTGELFF.